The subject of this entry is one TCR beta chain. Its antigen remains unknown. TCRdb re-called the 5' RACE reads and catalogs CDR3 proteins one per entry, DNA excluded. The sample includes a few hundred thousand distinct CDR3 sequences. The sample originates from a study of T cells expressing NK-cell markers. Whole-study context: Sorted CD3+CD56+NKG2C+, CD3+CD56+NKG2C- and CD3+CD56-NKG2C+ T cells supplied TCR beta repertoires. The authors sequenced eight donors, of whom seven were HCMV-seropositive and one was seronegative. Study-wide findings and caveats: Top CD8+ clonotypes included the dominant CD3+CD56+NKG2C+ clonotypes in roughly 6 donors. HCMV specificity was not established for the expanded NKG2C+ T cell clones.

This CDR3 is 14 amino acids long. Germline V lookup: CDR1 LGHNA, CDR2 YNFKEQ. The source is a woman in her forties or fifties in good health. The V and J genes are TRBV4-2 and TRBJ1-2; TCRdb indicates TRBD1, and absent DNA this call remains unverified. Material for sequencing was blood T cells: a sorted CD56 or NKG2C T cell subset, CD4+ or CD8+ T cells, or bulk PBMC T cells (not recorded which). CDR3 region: CASSQPTEAYGYTF.